This T cell receptor beta chain derives from a study of blood T cell repertoires in COVID-19 (dated by TCRdb to 2019 to 2021). Regarding the research as a whole: Samples from collaborators originated in the United States, Italy and Spain and spanned both the acute and convalescent phases of COVID-19. The dataset comprised deeply sampled blood TCRbeta repertoires from subjects exposed to, actively infected with, or recovered from COVID-19. The samples were drawn from the first 160 participants of the ongoing ImmuneRACE study and from more than 1,000 subjects provided by 6 global collaborators. The sample metadata nearly always contained a de-identified subject ID, COVID-19 status, age in years and sex. The repertoires were released in a freely available public database intended as a resource for research on the immune response to SARS-CoV-2. The prospective study material was composed of cDNA or gDNA derived from T cells, B-cell-depleted T cells, or PBMCs. Where HLA class I and class II types were available, the types were taken from metadata supplied by the sample provider, not from assay-based typing.

V is cut by 4 bases and J by 0 bases, and the space between the germline ends is 16 bases. The germline V gene encodes CDR1 KGHSH and CDR2 LQKENI. Including cysteine and phenylalanine, the CDR3 has 16 amino acids. The read is trimmed to its CDR3 DNA, 48 bases read in frame from base 1. Each collaborating institution followed its own protocols to collect whole blood in K2EDTA tubes. For TCRbeta analysis, collaborators shipped samples as frozen whole blood, isolated PBMCs, or DNA extracted from either of those sample types. Remarks on this clone: Its cognate antigen has yet to be identified. Base quality data are lacking; no much larger clone is found one base away.

Summary of the overall study and its limitations: How much clinical and demographic metadata was included differed by source and by participant, and the metadata was provided uncurated.

TCRbeta CDR3 regions were amplified from genomic DNA using the immunoSEQ Assay, a bias-controlled multiplex PCR. The paper's processing steps were these. Within the assay, amplification of reference gene primers was used to estimate how many nucleated cells each sample contained. Sequence reads were collapsed and filtered to measure the absolute abundance of every unique TCRbeta CDR3 rearrangement. Productive Simpson clonality was computed per sample as the square root of Simpson's diversity index over productive rearrangements. TCRdb took over this immuneACCESS table, retaining in-frame rearrangements with V and J assigned. Such tables are incomplete; in checked studies, under half of the missing clones stem from an unresolved V gene, and the remainder is unexplained. Clone size and V and J calls were adopted from that table, with D and trimming inferred from the DNA. The sample table shows roughly 100,000 clones, and roughly 71% are seen once. The ten largest clones add up to around 10% of the sample.

Material for sequencing was peripheral blood. The chain is assembled from TRBV18 and TRBJ2-7; tentative D gene TRBD1, with 7 bases matching. The source of this sequence is a woman of 80 years or more with acute or convalescent COVID-19. The CDR3 amino acid sequence is: CASSRTGGQPSYEQYF. The DNA reads as follows: TGTGCCAGCTCACGAACCGGGGGACAGCCCTCCTACGAGCAGTACTTC. With the portions outside the CDR3 filled from the reference TRBV18 and TRBJ2-7 genes, the complete variable region becomes NAGVMQNPRHLVRRRGQEARLRCSPMKGHSHVYWYRQLPEEGLKFMVYLQKENIIDESGMPKERFSAEFPKEGPSILRIQQVVRGDSAAYFCASSRTGGQPSYEQYFGPGTRLTVT.